These 20 T cell receptor beta chains originate from one sample sequenced in a study of blood T cell repertoires in COVID-19. Sequenced by immunoSEQ multiplex PCR; TCRdb stores in-frame clones only, minus some. Of more than 200,000 clones in the sample, about 85% were seen once. The sequenced sample consisted of peripheral blood. These receptors were taken from a woman of 80 years or more with COVID-19, enrolled during active disease.

In nucleotides, the CDR3 is TGTGCCAGTAGGGGAGAAGGTGATCAGCCCCAGCATTTT. Protein: CASRGEGDQPQHF. The gene calls are TRBV19 and TRBJ1-5, with D hard to call. CDR1 and CDR2 from the germline V gene are LNHDA and SQIVND (reference sequence). Trimming cost V 6 bases and J 5 bases, with 11 bases left between them. The CDR3 extends over 13 amino acids.

This chain uses TRBV30 with TRBJ2-2, with 11 bases fitting TRBD2. Germline CDR1 GTSNPN, CDR2 SVGIG (reference sequence). The CDR3 contains 18 residues. V lost 0 bases and J lost 2; bases outside the gene matches: 8. The CDR3 loop is CAWSVSRLAGINTGELFF. The CDR3 DNA sequence: TGTGCCTGGAGTGTTTCCCGACTAGCGGGGATTAACACCGGGGAGCTGTTTTTT.

The J gene is TRBJ2-1, the V gene TRBV24-1; TRBD1 might be the D (5 bases). V gave up 9 bases and J gave up 7 bases, with 18 bases separating them. This CDR3 has 14 amino acids. Per the germline V gene, CDR1 is KGHDR and CDR2 is SFDVKD. The CDR3 reads CATHAAGSENEQFF. CDR3 coding DNA: TGTGCCACCCACGCAGCAGGGTCGGAAAATGAGCAGTTCTTC.

The chain recombines TRBV29-1 with TRBJ2-4; 8 nucleotides agree with TRBD1. The length of the CDR3 is 17 residues. Germline lookup yields CDR1 SQVTM and CDR2 ANQGSEA. The trim removed 0 bases at V and 0 bases at J, leaving 7 bases unmatched. Here the CDR3 DNA reads TGCAGCGTTGAAGAAGGAGGACAGGGCCCAGCCAAAAACATTCAGTACTTC. Its protein is CSVEEGGQGPAKNIQYF.

CDR3 sequence (DNA): TGTGCCAGCACCAACCCCGGGACAGAAGCTTTCTTT. This codes for CASTNPGTEAFF. The chain couples TRBV6-6 to TRBJ1-1; D is perhaps TRBD1 (6 bases). Germline V gene lookup returns CDR1 MNHNY and CDR2 SVGAGI (reference sequence). V was shortened by 7 bases and J by 8 bases, with 14 bases between the two germline ends. This CDR3 is built from 12 residues.

The J gene is TRBJ1-1, the V gene TRBV6-2 or TRBV6-3; no firm D call. The V end was cut by 2 bases, the J end by 4 bases, with 11 bases between. CDR1 is MNHEY, CDR2 SVGEGT, per germline. This CDR3 has 14 residues. The CDR3 DNA follows: TGTGCCAGCAGTTACACTTTTTCCTCCACTGAAGCTTTCTTT. It yields the protein CASSYTFSSTEAFF.

V gene TRBV18 combines with J gene TRBJ1-4; D ambiguous. Trimming removed 3 bases at V and 7 bases at J, with 9 bases between. Germline assignment: CDR1 KGHSH and CDR2 LQKENI. The CDR3 is made up of 13 amino acids. CDR3 region: CASSPGRREKLFF. The CDR3 region has the DNA TGTGCCAGCTCACCGGGGAGGCGTGAAAAACTGTTTTTT.

The J gene is TRBJ2-2, the V gene TRBV7-9; 9 bases are a match to TRBD2. This CDR3 region has 18 residues. Germline V lookup: CDR1 SEHNR, CDR2 FQNEAQ (reference sequence). J lost 4 bases, V lost 5 bases, and 14 bases had no gene match. CDR3 DNA sequence: TGTGCCAGCAGCGTTCGGGCTAGCGGGGCGGGAGGCACCGGGGAGCTGTTTTTT. Translated: CASSVRASGAGGTGELFF.

Regarding this clone: The sample has other DNA sequences that encode this CDR3 too. This sequence joins TRBV7-2 and TRBJ2-7; a possible D gene is TRBD1 (6 bases). Trimming left V 1 base short and J 4 bases short, with 11 bases between. The CDR3 has 14 amino acids. CDR1 is SGHTA and CDR2 is FQGNSA in the germline V gene. DNA of the CDR3: TGTGCCAGCAGCTTAGGCGGGCAGGGGTACGAGCAGTACTTC. Translated, it gives CASSLGGQGYEQYF.

This chain uses TRBV10-3 with TRBJ2-2; TRBD1 might be the D (6 bases). V was shortened by 5 bases and J by 2 bases, with 15 bases between the two germline ends. Germline CDR1 reads ENHRY; CDR2 reads SYGVKD. The CDR3 runs 16 residues. The CDR3 loop reads CAISWTGTLNTGELFF. The CDR3 nucleotides are TGTGCCATCAGTTGGACCGGGACACTAAACACCGGGGAGCTGTTTTTT.

This sequence joins TRBV29-1 and TRBJ1-4; D remains unclear. Trimming removed 1 base at V and 4 bases at J, with 13 bases between. This CDR3 has 15 residues. CDR1 is SQVTM and CDR2 is ANQGSEA in the germline V gene. The CDR3 protein is CSVEGTESINEKLFF. CDR3 DNA sequence: TGCAGCGTTGAAGGCACGGAGTCTATTAATGAAAAACTGTTTTTT.

This clone was counted a few times. The chain employs TRBV18 and TRBJ1-1; 7 nucleotides align to TRBD1. The V gene end was trimmed by 5 bases and the J gene end by 1 base; junction bases not matched to a gene: 7. The CDR3 runs to 15 residues. Germline V CDR1 and CDR2: KGHSH, LQKENI. The CDR3 DNA reads as TGTGCCAGCTCAAAGAAACAGGGGCCGAACACTGAAGCTTTCTTT. This encodes CASSKKQGPNTEAFF.

The chain recombines TRBV20-1 with TRBJ1-2, with 11 bases fitting TRBD1. V dropped 3 bases and J dropped 8; count of bases not matched to a gene: 8. This CDR3 has 14 amino acids. Germline CDR1 DFQATT, CDR2 SNEGSKA (reference sequence). DNA for the CDR3: TGCAGTGCTAGTCCCGGGACAGGGGGAAGGGGCTACACCTTC. It yields the protein CSASPGTGGRGYTF.

The chain employs TRBV29-1 and TRBJ1-1; TRBD1 aligns across 8 bases. There are 13 residues in the CDR3. The J segment lost 4 bases and the V segment lost 5 bases, leaving 6 bases of the junction unmatched. CDR1 is SQVTM, CDR2 ANQGSEA, per germline. CDR3 sequence reads: CSVRQGLGTEAFF. CDR3 coding DNA: TGCAGCGTTCGACAGGGGCTGGGCACTGAAGCTTTCTTT. The whole variable domain, remainder taken from reference TRBV29-1 and TRBJ1-1, is SAVISQKPSRDICQRGTSLTIQCQVDSQVTMMFWYRQQPGQSLTLIATANQGSEATYESGFVIDKFPISRPNLTFSTLTVSNMSPEDSSIYLCSVRQGLGTEAFFGQGTRLTVV.

The sample holds one count of this clone. The chain couples TRBV2 to TRBJ2-1; 13 bases agree with TRBD2. In germline, CDR1 is SNHLY, CDR2 FYNNEI. The length of the CDR3 is 17 residues. J gave up 12 bases and V 6 bases, and 17 bases lay outside the gene matches. CDR3 sequence (DNA): TGTGCCAGCAGCGGACCGGCCGAACTAGCGGGGGGGCGTGGGCAGTTCTTC. Translated, it gives CASSGPAELAGGRGQFF.

The CDR3 protein is CASGAGLGNTIYF. CDR3 DNA: TGTGCCAGCGGCGCGGGGTTAGGAAACACCATATATTTT. The chain joins TRBV9 to TRBJ1-3, with D hard to call. The germline V gene encodes CDR1 SGDLS and CDR2 YYNGEE. The CDR3 covers 13 residues. With 7 bases removed from V and 4 bases from J, the gap between germline ends came to 12 bases.

A few counts support this clone. This chain joins TRBV7-9 and TRBJ2-5; possible D gene TRBD2, 5 bases. This CDR3 has 14 residues. V lost 5 bases, J lost 2 bases, and 12 bases lay in between. Germline V gene lookup returns CDR1 SEHNR and CDR2 FQNEAQ (reference sequence). CDR3 sequence: CASSPTPGQETQYF. CDR3 DNA sequence: TGTGCCAGCAGCCCGACTCCGGGGCAAGAGACCCAGTACTTC.

The gene calls are TRBV5-1 and TRBJ1-5; a possible D gene is TRBD1 (5 bases). Looked up from germline, CDR1 is SGHRS and CDR2 is YFSETQ. Trimming took 0 bases from V and 2 from J, leaving 6 bases between them. The CDR3 sequence is 14 residues long. The CDR3 loop is CASSLEGGNQPQHF. The CDR3 DNA reads TGCGCCAGCAGCTTGGAAGGGGGCAATCAGCCCCAGCATTTT.

The chain couples TRBV19 to TRBJ2-2, with D possibly matching TRBD2 (5 bases). The CDR3 totals 13 residues. The germline gives CDR1 LNHDA, CDR2 SQIVND (reference sequence). The V end was cut by 6 bases, the J end by 7 bases, with 12 bases between. The chain's CDR3 is CASRPRGLGELFF. For the CDR3, the DNA is TGTGCCAGTAGGCCGCGAGGACTCGGGGAGCTGTTTTTT.

The CDR3 sequence is CASSADRGTSGNTIYF. As DNA, the CDR3 is TGTGCCAGCAGTGCCGACAGGGGGACGAGTGGAAACACCATATATTTT. J is TRBJ1-3 and V is TRBV2; 9 positions match TRBD1. The germline V gene encodes CDR1 SNHLY and CDR2 FYNNEI. The CDR3 length is 16 residues. The V segment lost 4 bases and the J segment 3 bases; nucleotides outside the gene matches: 7.